A selection of T cell receptor beta chains follows, all from one sample in a study of blood T cell repertoires in COVID-19. Sequencing used immunoSEQ multiplex PCR; TCRdb keeps in-frame clones, though not all of them. The repertoire includes about 270,000 clones, 85% to 90% of them detected once, and around 2% sits in the top ten. Sequencing was done on a sample of PBMCs or T cells enriched from blood (not recorded which). These receptors all stem from a woman under 30 who had recovered from COVID-19. CDR3s include the opening cysteine and the closing phenylalanine or tryptophan. A D gene is named only where the DNA matches it firmly. Clone size is stated in some rows and not others, as once, few, many or a class when expanded.

cdr3_nt	cdr3_aa	clone_size	v_call	d_call	j_call
TGTGCCAGCAGACGACAGGGGAGGGGGACCGGGGAGCTGTTTTTT	CASRRQGRGTGELFF	NA	TRBV2	NA	TRBJ2-2
TGTGCCAGCAGTTTAGCGGGAAGGGCAGCCAACTATGGCTACACCTTC	CASSLAGRAANYGYTF	NA	TRBV28	NA	TRBJ1-2
TGTGCCAGCAGCTTAGGACAGGGTCGGGGTCAGCCCCAGCATTTT	CASSLGQGRGQPQHF	NA	TRBV11-2	TRBD1	TRBJ1-5
TGTGCCAGTCGCTTTAGCGGGGAATTTGAAGATACGCAGTATTTT	CASRFSGEFEDTQYF	once	TRBV19	TRBD2	TRBJ2-3
TGTGCCAGTAGTACGACAGTCTATAGCAATCAGCCCCAGCATTTT	CASSTTVYSNQPQHF	NA	TRBV19	NA	TRBJ1-5
TGTGCCAGCATGCTGACTAGCGGGGCATACAATGAGCAGTTCTTC	CASMLTSGAYNEQFF	NA	TRBV2	TRBD2	TRBJ2-1
TGTGCCAGCAGCGTAGTGGAGGGAATCACAGATACGCAGTATTTT	CASSVVEGITDTQYF	NA	TRBV9	NA	TRBJ2-3
TGCGCCAGCAGCCAGGACAGGGGGCAATACGAGCAGTACTTC	CASSQDRGQYEQYF	NA	TRBV5-1	TRBD1	TRBJ2-7
TGTGCCAGCAGCTTAGACAGGGGCTCAAAAGGGGGCACTGAAGCTTTCTTT	CASSLDRGSKGGTEAFF	NA	TRBV7-9	TRBD1	TRBJ1-1
TGTGCCAGCAGTTTCCAGTCGATGAACACTGAAGCTTTCTTT	CASSFQSMNTEAFF	NA	TRBV28	NA	TRBJ1-1
TGTGCCACCGGTGCTAGCGGGGGGACCGGGGAGCTGTTTTTT	CATGASGGTGELFF	NA	TRBV24-1	TRBD2	TRBJ2-2
TGTGCCACCAGTGATAGCGCTTCTGTCACCGGGGAGCTGTTTTTT	CATSDSASVTGELFF	NA	TRBV24-1	NA	TRBJ2-2
TGTGCCAGCAGCTTAACCGACAGAGACGCTTTCTTT	CASSLTDRDAFF	NA	TRBV7-9	NA	TRBJ1-1
TGTGCCAGTAGTCTTTTGGGGGGGTTTGGAAACACCATATATTTT	CASSLLGGFGNTIYF	NA	TRBV19	NA	TRBJ1-3
TGTGCCAGCTCACCGGAGAACGCCCCCCACGAGCAGTACTTC	CASSPENAPHEQYF	NA	TRBV18	NA	TRBJ2-7
TGTGCCTGGATGACTTGGGGAAACACCATATATTTT	CAWMTWGNTIYF	NA	TRBV30	NA	TRBJ1-3
TGTGCCAGCAAAGTAAAGGACAGCAGCTATGGCTACACCTTC	CASKVKDSSYGYTF	NA	TRBV5-4	NA	TRBJ1-2
TGTGCCTCTAAGCGGGGAGAAACCGGGGAGCTGTTTTTT	CASKRGETGELFF	once	TRBV6-5	TRBD2	TRBJ2-2
TGTGCCAGCAGGTCCGCCACAGGGTCCGACTATGGCTACACCTTC	CASRSATGSDYGYTF	few	TRBV6-5	NA	TRBJ1-2
TGTGCCAGCAGCTTGTTAGGGGATACAGGGACCCAGTACTTC	CASSLLGDTGTQYF	NA	TRBV11-3	NA	TRBJ2-5
TGTGCCAGCAGTTCCTCCGGGACAGGGGTCTATGGCTACACCTTC	CASSSSGTGVYGYTF	NA	TRBV27	TRBD1	TRBJ1-2
TGTGCCAGCAGTCGTGAGGGACAGGGGAGAGAAAAACTGTTTTTT	CASSREGQGREKLFF	NA	TRBV2	TRBD1	TRBJ1-4
TGTGCCAGCAGCATCGAATTTGGGACAGCCTATGAAGCTTTCTTT	CASSIEFGTAYEAFF	NA	TRBV7-2	TRBD1	TRBJ1-1
TGTGCCAGCAGCCAAGATCCTCAAGAGACCCAGTACTTC	CASSQDPQETQYF	NA	TRBV4-2	NA	TRBJ2-5
TGTGCCAGCAGTGAAGGGGGGCGCAATCAGCCCCAGCATTTT	CASSEGGRNQPQHF	NA	TRBV2	NA	TRBJ1-5
TGTGCCAGCAGCTTAAGGGAGGGAAGAGAAAAACTGTTTTTT	CASSLREGREKLFF	NA	TRBV7-9	NA	TRBJ1-4
TGTGCCAGCAAGGCGAAAGGGAGCACTGAAGCTTTCTTT	CASKAKGSTEAFF	NA	TRBV2	NA	TRBJ1-1
TGTGCCAGCAGCTCGTCCGGGACAAGCGGGGAGCTGTTTTTT	CASSSSGTSGELFF	NA	TRBV7-8	NA	TRBJ2-2
TGTGCCAGCAGCACCGCTAGCGGTTCCTCCTACGAGCAGTACTTC	CASSTASGSSYEQYF	NA	TRBV7-9	TRBD2	TRBJ2-7
TGCGCCAGCAGTGATTCGCAGGGGCACTTTGAAGCTTTCTTT	CASSDSQGHFEAFF	NA	TRBV10-1	NA	TRBJ1-1
TGTGCCACCAGCAGGAACCGGGACAGGGGGCTGAATGGCTACACCTTC	CATSRNRDRGLNGYTF	NA	TRBV15	TRBD1	TRBJ1-2
TGTGCCAGCAGTCAACAGGGGACCTATAATTCACCCCTCCACTTT	CASSQQGTYNSPLHF	NA	TRBV13	TRBD1	TRBJ1-6
TGTGCCAGCAGCTTGAGGGGTTCTCTCACCAAAAACATTCAGTACTTC	CASSLRGSLTKNIQYF	few	TRBV5-4	NA	TRBJ2-4
TGTGCCACTCACGAGGCCCTAAATTCACCCCTCCACTTT	CATHEALNSPLHF	NA	TRBV19	NA	TRBJ1-6
TGTGCCATCAGTGTGCAGGGGCTCGGCTCTCTCCTCCACTTT	CAISVQGLGSLLHF	NA	TRBV10-3	NA	TRBJ1-6
TGCGCCAGCAGCTCCGACAGGGGCTCTGGAAACACCATATATTTT	CASSSDRGSGNTIYF	NA	TRBV4-1	TRBD1	TRBJ1-3
TGTGCCAGCCGACAGGGGGCCGGCAATCAGCCCCAGCATTTT	CASRQGAGNQPQHF	once	TRBV2	TRBD1	TRBJ1-5
TGTGCCAGCAGCTTACTTAGTTCCACCGGGGAGCTGTTTTTT	CASSLLSSTGELFF	NA	TRBV7-2	NA	TRBJ2-2
TGTGCCAGCAGGATCAGGGCCGTGAACACTGAAGCTTTCTTT	CASRIRAVNTEAFF	NA	TRBV28	NA	TRBJ1-1
TGCGCCAGCAGCTTTCTCCTAGACGGGGAGCTGTTTTTT	CASSFLLDGELFF	NA	TRBV5-1	NA	TRBJ2-2
TGCAGCGTTGAAGATACCTACGAGCAGTACTTC	CSVEDTYEQYF	NA	TRBV29-1	NA	TRBJ2-7
TGTGCCAGAGGAGGGAACACTGAAGCTTTCTTT	CARGGNTEAFF	NA	TRBV2	NA	TRBJ1-1
TGCGCCAGCAGTGACGGGACTAGTATCACAGATACGCAGTATTTT	CASSDGTSITDTQYF	NA	TRBV10-2	TRBD2	TRBJ2-3
TGCAGTGCTAGGCTAAACACTGAAGCTTTCTTT	CSARLNTEAFF	once	TRBV20-1	NA	TRBJ1-1
TGTGCCAGCAGCCAAGGACAGGGGTTCGGGACCCAGTACTTC	CASSQGQGFGTQYF	NA	TRBV3-1/TRBV3-2	TRBD1	TRBJ2-5
TGTGCCAGCAGCGTAGGGAGCGGGGTCTTCTACGAGCAGTACTTC	CASSVGSGVFYEQYF	NA	TRBV9	TRBD2	TRBJ2-7
TGCGCCAGCAGCCCTACTAGCGGGGGCTATGAGCAGTTCTTC	CASSPTSGGYEQFF	NA	TRBV5-1	TRBD2	TRBJ2-1
TGTGCTAGCAGCATGACAGGATCGGAGACCCAGTACTTC	CASSMTGSETQYF	NA	TRBV7-7	NA	TRBJ2-5
TGTGCCAGCAGCTCGAGGGACAGAACTAATGAAAAACTGTTTTTT	CASSSRDRTNEKLFF	NA	TRBV7-9	TRBD1	TRBJ1-4
TGTGCCAGCAGTGATAGCGCGATGCGAGGACAGGGCTTCTGGGGCTACACCTTC	CASSDSAMRGQGFWGYTF	NA	TRBV2	TRBD1	TRBJ1-2
TGTGCCAGCTCACCAACTAAAGATACGCAGTATTTT	CASSPTKDTQYF	NA	TRBV18	NA	TRBJ2-3
TGTGCCAGCAGGGACTCAGCCTACGAGCAGTACTTC	CASRDSAYEQYF	NA	TRBV6-5	NA	TRBJ2-7
TGCGCCAGCAGCCTCGAAGGCGGTAGAAACTATGGCTACACCTTC	CASSLEGGRNYGYTF	NA	TRBV4-1	NA	TRBJ1-2
TGCACCAGCAGCCACCTAGAGGAGGCTAACACCGGGGAGCTGTTTTTT	CTSSHLEEANTGELFF	NA	TRBV1	NA	TRBJ2-2
TGCGCCAGCAGCTCCCTAGGGAGGACAGGGGAGGGCTACACCTTC	CASSSLGRTGEGYTF	NA	TRBV4-1	TRBD1	TRBJ1-2
TGCGCCAGCAGCGCCGGGTCTAGCGGGGGGGCCGTAGATACGCAGTATTTT	CASSAGSSGGAVDTQYF	NA	TRBV5-1	TRBD2	TRBJ2-3
TGTGCCAGCAGCTCTGACAGGGCCTATGGCTACACCTTC	CASSSDRAYGYTF	NA	TRBV5-5	TRBD1	TRBJ1-2